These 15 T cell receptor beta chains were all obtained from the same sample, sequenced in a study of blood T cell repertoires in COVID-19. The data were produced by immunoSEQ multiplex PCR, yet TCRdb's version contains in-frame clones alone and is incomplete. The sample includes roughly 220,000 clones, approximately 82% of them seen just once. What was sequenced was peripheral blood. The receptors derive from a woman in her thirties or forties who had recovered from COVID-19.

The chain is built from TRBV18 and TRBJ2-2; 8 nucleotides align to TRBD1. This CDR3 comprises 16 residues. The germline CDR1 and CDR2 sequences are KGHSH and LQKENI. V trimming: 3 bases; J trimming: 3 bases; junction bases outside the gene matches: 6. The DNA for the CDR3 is TGTGCCAGCTCACCGCAGGGGGCGCTAGACACCGGGGAGCTGTTTTTT. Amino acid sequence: CASSPQGALDTGELFF.

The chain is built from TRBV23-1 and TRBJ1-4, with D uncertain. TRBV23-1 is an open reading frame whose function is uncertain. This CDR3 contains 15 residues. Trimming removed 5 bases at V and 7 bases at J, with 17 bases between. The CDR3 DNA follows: TGCGCCAGCAGTTGTACTCCAACCTATGGTGAAAAACTGTTTTTT. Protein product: CASSCTPTYGEKLFF.

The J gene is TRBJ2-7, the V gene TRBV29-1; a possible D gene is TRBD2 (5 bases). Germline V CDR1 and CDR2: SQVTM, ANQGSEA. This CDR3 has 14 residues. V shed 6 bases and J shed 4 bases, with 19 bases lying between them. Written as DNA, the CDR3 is TGCAGCGTGTACGCCCCCGGGATTAGGTACGAGCAGTACTTC. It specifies CSVYAPGIRYEQYF.

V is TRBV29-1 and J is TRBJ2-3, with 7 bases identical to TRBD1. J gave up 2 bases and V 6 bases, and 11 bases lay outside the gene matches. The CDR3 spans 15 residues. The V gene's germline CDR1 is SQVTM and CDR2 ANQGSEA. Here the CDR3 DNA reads TGCAGCGTCCTCGGGGACAGTAAACACACAGATACGCAGTATTTT. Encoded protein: CSVLGDSKHTDTQYF.

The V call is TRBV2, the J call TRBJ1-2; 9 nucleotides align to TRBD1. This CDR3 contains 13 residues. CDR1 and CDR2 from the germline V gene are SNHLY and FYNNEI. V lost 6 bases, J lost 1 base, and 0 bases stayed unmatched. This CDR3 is CASRGQGNYGYTF. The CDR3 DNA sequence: TGTGCCAGCAGGGGACAGGGTAACTATGGCTACACCTTC.

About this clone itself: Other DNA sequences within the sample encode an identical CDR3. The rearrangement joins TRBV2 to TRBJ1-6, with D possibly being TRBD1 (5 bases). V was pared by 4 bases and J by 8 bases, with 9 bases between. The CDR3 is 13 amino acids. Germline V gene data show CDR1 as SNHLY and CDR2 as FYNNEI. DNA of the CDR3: TGTGCCAGCAGTGCGGGGGGGGATTCACCCCTCCACTTT. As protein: CASSAGGDSPLHF.

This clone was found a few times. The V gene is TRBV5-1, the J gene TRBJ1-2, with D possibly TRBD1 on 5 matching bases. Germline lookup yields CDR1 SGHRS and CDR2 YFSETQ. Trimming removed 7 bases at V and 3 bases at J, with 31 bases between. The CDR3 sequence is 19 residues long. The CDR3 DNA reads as TGCGCCAGCCCGATTCGAACGAAAAAACAGGTTCCCCTAGACTATGGCTACACCTTC. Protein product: CASPIRTKKQVPLDYGYTF.

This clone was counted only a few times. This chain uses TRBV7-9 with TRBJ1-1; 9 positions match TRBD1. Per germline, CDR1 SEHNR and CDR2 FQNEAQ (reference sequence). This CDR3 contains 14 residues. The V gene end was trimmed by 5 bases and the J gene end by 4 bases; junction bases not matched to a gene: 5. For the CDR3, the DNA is TGTGCCAGCAGCGCGCAGACAGGGGGCACTGAAGCTTTCTTT. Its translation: CASSAQTGGTEAFF.

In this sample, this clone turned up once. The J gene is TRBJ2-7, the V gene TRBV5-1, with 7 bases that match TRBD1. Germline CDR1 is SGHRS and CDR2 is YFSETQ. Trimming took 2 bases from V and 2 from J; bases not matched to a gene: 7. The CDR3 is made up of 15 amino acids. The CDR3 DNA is TGCGCCAGCAGCTTATCGACAGGGATCACCTACGAGCAGTACTTC. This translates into CASSLSTGITYEQYF.

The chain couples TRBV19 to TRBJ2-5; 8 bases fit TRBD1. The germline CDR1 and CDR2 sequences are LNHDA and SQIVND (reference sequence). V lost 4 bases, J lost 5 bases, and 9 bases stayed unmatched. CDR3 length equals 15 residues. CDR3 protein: CASSTRQGSIETQYF. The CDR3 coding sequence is TGTGCCAGTAGTACCCGACAGGGGTCTATTGAGACCCAGTACTTC.

The CDR3 here is CASGPGKTQYF. The CDR3 DNA reads as TGTGCCAGCGGACCCGGGAAGACCCAGTACTTC. The chain carries TRBV12-3 or TRBV12-4 and TRBJ2-5, with D tentatively TRBD2 (5 bases). Trimming took 8 bases from V and 6 from J, leaving 10 bases between them. This CDR3 comprises 11 residues.

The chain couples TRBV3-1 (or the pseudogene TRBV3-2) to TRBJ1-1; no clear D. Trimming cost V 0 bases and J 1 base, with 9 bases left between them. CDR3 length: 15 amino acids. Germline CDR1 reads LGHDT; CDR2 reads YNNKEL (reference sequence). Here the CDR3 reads CASSQEVTSNTEAFF. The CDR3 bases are TGTGCCAGCAGCCAAGAGGTGACATCGAACACTGAAGCTTTCTTT.

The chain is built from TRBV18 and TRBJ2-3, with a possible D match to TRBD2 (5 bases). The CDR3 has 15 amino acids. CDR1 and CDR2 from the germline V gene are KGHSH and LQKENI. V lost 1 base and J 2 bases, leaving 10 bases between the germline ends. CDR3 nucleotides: TGTGCCAGCTCACCACTCACGGACTCCACAGATACGCAGTATTTT. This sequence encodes CASSPLTDSTDTQYF.

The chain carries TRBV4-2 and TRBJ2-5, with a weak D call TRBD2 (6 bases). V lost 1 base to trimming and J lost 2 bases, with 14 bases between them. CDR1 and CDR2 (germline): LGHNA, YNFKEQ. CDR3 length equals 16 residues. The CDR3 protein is CASSQVGGDIQETQYF. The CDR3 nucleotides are TGTGCCAGCAGCCAAGTTGGAGGGGATATACAAGAGACCCAGTACTTC.

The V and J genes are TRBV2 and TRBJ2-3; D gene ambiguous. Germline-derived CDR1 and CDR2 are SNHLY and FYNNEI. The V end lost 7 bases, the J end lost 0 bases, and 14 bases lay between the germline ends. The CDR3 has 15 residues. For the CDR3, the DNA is TGTGCCAGCACCACAGAGATATCTAGCACAGATACGCAGTATTTT. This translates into CASTTEISSTDTQYF. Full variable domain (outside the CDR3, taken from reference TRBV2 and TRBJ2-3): EPEVTQTPSHQVTQMGQEVILRCVPISNHLYFYWYRQILGQKVEFLVSFYNNEISEKSEIFDDQFSVERPDGSNFTLKIRSTKLEDSAMYFCASTTEISSTDTQYFGPGTRLTVL.